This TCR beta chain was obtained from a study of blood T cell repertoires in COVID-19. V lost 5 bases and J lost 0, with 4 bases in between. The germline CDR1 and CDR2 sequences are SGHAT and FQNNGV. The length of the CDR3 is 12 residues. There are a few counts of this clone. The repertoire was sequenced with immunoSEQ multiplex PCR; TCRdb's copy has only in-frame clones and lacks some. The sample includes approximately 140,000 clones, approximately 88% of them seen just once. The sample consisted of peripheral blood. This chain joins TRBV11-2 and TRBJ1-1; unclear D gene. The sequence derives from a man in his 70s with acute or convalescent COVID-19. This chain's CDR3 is CASSPLNTEAFF. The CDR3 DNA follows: TGTGCCAGCAGCCCGTTGAACACTGAAGCTTTCTTT. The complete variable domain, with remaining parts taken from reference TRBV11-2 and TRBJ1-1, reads EAGVAQSPRYKIIEKRQSVAFWCNPISGHATLYWYQQILGQGPKLLIQFQNNGVVDDSQLPKDRFSAERLKGVDSTLKIQPAKLEDSAVYLCASSPLNTEAFFGQGTRLTVV.